A selection of T cell receptor beta chains follows, all from one sample in a study of cytomegalovirus exposure and HLA in healthy donors. Some clones are missing from TCRdb's copy, which holds only in-frame ones; the method was immunoSEQ multiplex PCR. The sample has 150,000 to 250,000 clones; about four fifths are singletons. The sample comprised PBMCs. The receptor set was obtained from a girl between 5 and 17 years old in good health and CMV-seropositive. The CDR3 runs from the conserved cysteine through the conserved F or W. A D gene is named only where the DNA matches it firmly. A row's size may be missing; if present it is once, few, many or a size class.

15	-	TRBD1	TRBJ1-2	TRBV11-2	CASSLRQGSNYGYTF	TGTGCCAGCAGCTTAAGACAGGGGTCTAACTATGGCTACACCTTC
14	-	-	TRBJ1-1	TRBV18	CASSPSPVDTEAFF	TGTGCCAGCTCACCATCTCCGGTAGACACTGAAGCTTTCTTT
14	-	TRBD1	TRBJ1-2	TRBV5-6	CASRPTGAGYGYTF	TGTGCCAGCAGGCCGACAGGGGCTGGCTATGGCTACACCTTC
11	-	-	TRBJ2-7	TRBV6-1	CASSENYEQYF	TGTGCCAGCAGTGAGAACTACGAGCAGTACTTC
15	-	TRBD1	TRBJ1-5	TRBV5-5	CASSLDRGTGQPQHF	TGTGCCAGCAGCTTGGACAGGGGGACGGGGCAGCCCCAGCATTTT
14	-	TRBD2	TRBJ2-7	TRBV2	CARARTSGGAEQYF	TGTGCCAGAGCTCGGACTAGCGGGGGGGCCGAGCAGTACTTC
13	-	-	TRBJ2-1	TRBV6-5	CASSLYRDNEQFF	TGTGCCAGCAGTTTGTACCGGGACAATGAGCAGTTCTTC
13	once	-	TRBJ1-6	TRBV7-9	CASSPQATSPLHF	TGTGCCAGCAGCCCACAGGCGACTTCACCCCTCCACTTT
15	-	TRBD1	TRBJ1-5	TRBV15	CATSRGGQDNQPQHF	TGTGCCACCAGCAGAGGTGGACAGGACAATCAGCCCCAGCATTTT
17	-	TRBD1	TRBJ1-2	TRBV18	CASSPTDRAGGGYGYTF	TGTGCCAGCTCACCGACGGACAGGGCTGGGGGAGGCTATGGCTACACCTTC
13	-	-	TRBJ1-1	TRBV7-9	CASSFGARTEAFF	TGTGCCAGCAGCTTTGGGGCGAGGACTGAAGCTTTCTTT
15	once	TRBD1	TRBJ2-7	TRBV6-5	CAISLYGTGSYEQYF	TGTGCCATCAGCTTGTATGGGACAGGGTCCTACGAGCAGTACTTC
13	-	-	TRBJ1-6	TRBV6-4	CASREDGNSPLHF	TGTGCCAGCCGGGAGGACGGGAATTCACCCCTCCACTTT
13	-	TRBD1	TRBJ2-7	TRBV7-2	CASRGQGVYEQYF	TGTGCCAGCAGGGGACAGGGGGTCTACGAGCAGTACTTC
15	once	TRBD1	TRBJ2-7	TRBV27	CASSLSRGQGYEQYF	TGTGCCAGCAGTTTATCACGGGGACAGGGTTACGAGCAGTACTTC
14	-	TRBD1	TRBJ2-7	TRBV30	CAWRRTGAFYEQYF	TGTGCCTGGAGGAGGACAGGGGCTTTCTACGAGCAGTACTTC
12	-	-	TRBJ1-1	TRBV28	CASSSFASEAFF	TGTGCCAGCAGCTCTTTCGCGTCTGAAGCTTTCTTT
13	-	TRBD2	TRBJ2-1	TRBV6-4	CASSRESGVGQFF	TGTGCCAGCAGCAGGGAGAGCGGGGTAGGGCAGTTCTTC
18	once	TRBD1	TRBJ2-7	TRBV28	CASSPNWWAGGVGNEQYF	TGTGCCAGCAGCCCGAATTGGTGGGCAGGGGGCGTAGGTAACGAGCAGTACTTC
15	-	TRBD2	TRBJ2-5	TRBV27	CASSIAGGQGETQYF	TGTGCCAGCAGTATAGCGGGGGGGCAGGGAGAGACCCAGTACTTC
12	-	-	TRBJ2-3	TRBV10-1	CASKGTRDTQYF	TGCGCCAGCAAAGGGACAAGAGATACGCAGTATTTT
16	-	-	TRBJ1-3	TRBV14	CASSQDRGYSGNTIYF	TGTGCCAGCAGCCAAGATCGGGGGTACTCTGGAAACACCATATATTTT
15	-	TRBD1	TRBJ1-1	TRBV5-5	CASSRQGATNTEAFF	TGTGCCAGCAGCCGACAGGGGGCTACGAACACTGAAGCTTTCTTT
14	-	-	TRBJ1-2	TRBV6-1	CASSDAMWAGGYTF	TGTGCCAGCAGTGACGCAATGTGGGCTGGTGGCTACACCTTC
13	-	-	TRBJ2-7	TRBV2	CASSEAEVDEQYF	TGTGCCAGCAGTGAAGCGGAGGTTGACGAGCAGTACTTC
15	-	-	TRBJ2-7	TRBV4-3	CASSQALGGSYEQYF	TGCGCCAGCAGCCAAGCCTTGGGGGGTTCCTACGAGCAGTACTTC
16	-	-	TRBJ1-1	TRBV5-6	CASSLEVPQGETEAFF	TGTGCCAGCAGCTTGGAGGTGCCACAGGGAGAGACTGAAGCTTTCTTT
13	-	-	TRBJ2-5	TRBV7-2	CASSLGGKETQYF	TGTGCCAGCAGCCTCGGGGGAAAAGAGACCCAGTACTTC
14	-	TRBD1	TRBJ1-2	TRBV6-5	CASSYTQGVYGYTF	TGTGCCAGCAGTTACACTCAGGGGGTCTATGGCTACACCTTC
13	-	TRBD1	TRBJ2-7	TRBV6-1	CASSPGQEYEQYF	TGTGCCAGCAGTCCGGGACAGGAGTACGAGCAGTACTTC
13	-	-	TRBJ2-1	TRBV4-2	CASSQDPDNEQFF	TGTGCCAGCAGCCAAGATCCGGACAATGAGCAGTTCTTC
15	-	TRBD1	TRBJ2-3	TRBV15	CATSGGTGGADTQYF	TGTGCCACCAGCGGAGGGACAGGGGGGGCAGATACGCAGTATTTT